The 30 T cell receptor beta chains below all came from one sample that was sequenced in a study of cytomegalovirus exposure and HLA in healthy donors. PCR employed 60 Vbeta and 13 Jbeta primers. Libraries were prepared by immunoSEQ multiplex PCR; TCRdb keeps only in-frame clonotypes and omits some of them. The sample contains fewer than 200,000 clones, roughly 68% of which appear only once. Sample: PBMCs. These receptors all come from a woman younger than 45 in good health and CMV-seronegative.

The rearrangement joins TRBV6-1 to TRBJ2-7, with unresolved D. In germline, CDR1 is MNHNS, CDR2 SASEGT. The CDR3 length is 10 residues. Trimming pared 8 bases from V and 3 bases from J, leaving 5 bases between. CDR3 amino acids: CASASYEQYF. CDR3 DNA sequence: TGTGCCAGCGCGAGCTACGAGCAGTACTTC.

This rearrangement joins TRBV19 to TRBJ1-1; 9 bases map to TRBD1. V gave up 6 bases and J gave up 7 bases; unmatched junction bases: 15. The length of the CDR3 is 16 residues. Germline loops: CDR1 LNHDA, CDR2 SQIVND (reference sequence). CDR3 amino acids: CASRPSGTGKADEAFF. The CDR3 DNA follows: TGTGCCAGTAGACCTTCCGGGACAGGGAAGGCGGATGAAGCTTTCTTT. The full variable domain, with the rest looked up from reference TRBV19 and TRBJ1-1, is DGGITQSPKYLFRKEGQNVTLSCEQNLNHDAMYWYRQDPGQGLRLIYYSQIVNDFQKGDIAEGYSVSREKKESFPLTVTSAQKNPTAFYLCASRPSGTGKADEAFFGQGTRLTVV.

V is TRBV6-1 and J is TRBJ1-5; the match to TRBD1 covers 8 bases. This CDR3 is built from 16 residues. Germline V gene lookup returns CDR1 MNHNS and CDR2 SASEGT. V lost 2 bases and J lost 7; bases outside the gene matches: 10. The CDR3 loop is CASSESSQGAWQPQHF. The CDR3, as DNA: TGTGCCAGCAGTGAATCCAGCCAGGGGGCATGGCAGCCCCAGCATTTT.

This clone was seen a handful of times. The gene calls are TRBV5-6 and TRBJ2-7, with TRBD2 matching 14 bases. Unmatched junction bases numbered 3, after V lost 4 bases and J lost 6 bases. The germline gives CDR1 SGHDT, CDR2 YYEEEE. The CDR3 consists of 14 residues. The CDR3, as DNA: TGTGCCAGCAGCCTCGGGACTAGCGGGAGCGAGCAGTACTTC. It yields the protein CASSLGTSGSEQYF.

Concerning this clone: Within the sample, other DNA sequences also encode this same CDR3. This chain connects TRBV7-3 to TRBJ2-3; D perhaps matches TRBD2 (7 bases). The V gene lost 3 bases and the J gene lost 5 bases, with 18 bases spanning the gap. The germline V gene encodes CDR1 SGHTA and CDR2 FQGTGA. The CDR3 is made up of 16 amino acids. The DNA for the CDR3 is TGTGCCAGCAGCTTGGGTGGTAGGGGGAGGGAAGATACGCAGTATTTT. Protein product: CASSLGGRGREDTQYF.

The genes are TRBV9 and TRBJ1-2, with TRBD1 as a possible D gene (6 bases). V was trimmed by 4 bases and J by 3 bases, leaving 16 bases between them. Germline loops: CDR1 SGDLS, CDR2 YYNGEE. This CDR3 comprises 15 residues. As DNA, the CDR3 is TGTGCCAGCAGCCCAACGACAGGCGCTGACTATGGCTACACCTTC. It specifies CASSPTTGADYGYTF.

This chain connects TRBV29-1 to TRBJ1-2; D unresolved. Germline V gene lookup returns CDR1 SQVTM and CDR2 ANQGSEA. This CDR3 contains 16 residues. Between the trimmed V and J ends, which lost 6 bases and 4 bases, there was a span of 24 bases. CDR3 in amino acids: CSVLPLTSTAAYGYTF. Written as DNA, the CDR3 is TGCAGCGTGCTACCCTTGACCTCAACGGCGGCCTATGGCTACACCTTC.

The chain carries TRBV18 and TRBJ2-2; D not resolved. CDR1 and CDR2 (germline): KGHSH, LQKENI. V lost 3 bases and J lost 0, with 14 bases in between. The CDR3 spans 17 residues. The CDR3 sequence: CASSPYRRQTNTGELFF. The CDR3 bases are TGTGCCAGCTCACCTTATAGGCGGCAGACGAACACCGGGGAGCTGTTTTTT.

The genes are TRBV9 and TRBJ2-2, with 8 bases aligning to TRBD2. Looked up from germline, CDR1 is SGDLS and CDR2 is YYNGEE. The CDR3 has 14 residues. The ends lost 6 bases at V and 8 bases at J; junction bases unmatched: 9. The CDR3 DNA sequence: TGTGCCAGCAACGACGGGAGGGCCGCTGGGGAGCTGTTTTTT. It codes for CASNDGRAAGELFF.

The chain is built from TRBV27 and TRBJ1-2; TRBD1 agrees at 8 bases. V lost 0 bases to trimming and J lost 8 bases; unmatched junction nucleotides: 14. Germline CDR1 and CDR2: MNHEY and SMNVEV (reference sequence). The CDR3 spans 17 residues. The CDR3 DNA is TGTGCCAGCAGTTTATCGAAGGTGACAGGGGACCTAAGCGGCTACACCTTC. Amino acid sequence: CASSLSKVTGDLSGYTF.

This clone was seen just once. The chain employs TRBV7-2 and TRBJ2-1; no reliable D call. V was clipped by 4 bases and J by 5 bases, with 18 bases between them. This CDR3 is 16 amino acids long. The germline V gene has CDR1 SGHTA and CDR2 FQGNSA. The chain's CDR3 is CASSSRALERDNEQFF. The CDR3 nucleotides read TGTGCCAGCAGCTCCAGAGCCTTAGAACGGGACAATGAGCAGTTCTTC.

This clone was detected only a few times. This rearrangement joins TRBV25-1 to TRBJ2-5; D not resolved. The V and J ends lost 0 bases and 2 bases respectively, with 10 bases between them. Germline V gene data show CDR1 as MGHDK and CDR2 as SYGVNS. This CDR3 comprises 15 residues. The CDR3 here is CASSEYLQPQETQYF. CDR3 coding DNA: TGTGCCAGCAGTGAATATTTACAGCCACAAGAGACCCAGTACTTC.

The rearrangement joins TRBV5-4 to TRBJ1-6, with D possibly TRBD1 on 6 matching bases. From germline, CDR1 is SGHNT and CDR2 YYREEE (reference sequence). The CDR3 sequence is 20 residues long. Between the trimmed V and J ends, which lost 1 base and 1 base, there was a span of 21 bases. CDR3 DNA sequence: TGTGCCAGCAGCTTGCGTAGGACAGTGACTTTCGGGTCCTATAATTCACCCCTCCACTTT. Its protein is CASSLRRTVTFGSYNSPLHF. The full variable domain, with the rest looked up from reference TRBV5-4 and TRBJ1-6, is ETGVTQSPTHLIKTRGQQVTLRCSSQSGHNTVSWYQQALGQGPQFIFQYYREEENGRGNFPPRFSGLQFPNYSSELNVNALELDDSALYLCASSLRRTVTFGSYNSPLHFGNGTRLTVT.

The chain employs TRBV29-1 and TRBJ1-2; no reliable D call. This CDR3 is built from 11 residues. From germline, CDR1 is SQVTM and CDR2 ANQGSEA. V was clipped by 5 bases and J by 7 bases, with 11 bases between them. CDR3 protein: CSVYLVGGYTF. CDR3 coding DNA: TGCAGCGTTTACCTGGTCGGTGGCTACACCTTC.

The chain recombines TRBV7-6 with TRBJ2-3; D is possibly TRBD2 (5 bases). V was pared by 2 bases and J by 6 bases, with 12 bases between. Germline CDR1 and CDR2: SGHVS and FNYEAQ. The CDR3 spans 14 residues. The CDR3 DNA reads TGTGCCAGCAGCTTAAGCGGTGGGGTCGATACGCAGTATTTT. It yields the protein CASSLSGGVDTQYF.

This clone was detected a few times. V gene TRBV9 combines with J gene TRBJ1-1; unclear D gene. The V end lost 2 bases, the J end lost 2 bases, and 7 bases lay between the germline ends. This CDR3 region has 13 residues. CDR1 SGDLS and CDR2 YYNGEE come from the germline V gene. This CDR3 reads CASSVTLNTEAFF. CDR3 coding DNA: TGTGCCAGCAGCGTTACACTAAACACTGAAGCTTTCTTT.

This clone was detected a few times. The gene calls are TRBV6-1 and TRBJ1-2; tentatively, D is TRBD1 (6 bases). The germline CDR1 and CDR2 sequences are MNHNS and SASEGT. The CDR3 is made up of 17 amino acids. The V gene lost 0 bases and the J gene lost 3 bases, with 17 bases spanning the gap. CDR3 nucleotides: TGTGCCAGCAGTGAAGCGATCCTGCACAGGGCGGACTATGGCTACACCTTC. Translated, it gives CASSEAILHRADYGYTF.

J is TRBJ1-3 and V is TRBV6-5; tentative D call: TRBD1 (5 bases). Germline V gene lookup returns CDR1 MNHEY and CDR2 SVGAGI. The length of the CDR3 is 15 residues. Trimming removed 6 bases from V and 4 bases from J, with 16 bases in between. CDR3 region: CASRRVGGSGNTIYF. The CDR3 bases are TGTGCCAGCAGGAGGGTGGGGGGGTCCGGAAACACCATATATTTT.

J is TRBJ2-7 and V is TRBV18; TRBD2 agrees at 8 bases. V shed 3 bases and J 5 bases; nucleotides not matched to a gene: 12. Germline V lookup: CDR1 KGHSH, CDR2 LQKENI. The CDR3 spans 16 residues. DNA of the CDR3: TGTGCCAGCTCACCTAGGAAGAGCGGGAGTGGAGACGAGCAGTACTTC. Translation gives CASSPRKSGSGDEQYF. The full variable domain, its missing parts supplied by reference TRBV18 and TRBJ2-7, is NAGVMQNPRHLVRRRGQEARLRCSPMKGHSHVYWYRQLPEEGLKFMVYLQKENIIDESGMPKERFSAEFPKEGPSILRIQQVVRGDSAAYFCASSPRKSGSGDEQYFGPGTRLTVT.

The chain employs TRBV5-6 and TRBJ2-1, with 11 bases aligning to TRBD2. The V and J ends lost 3 bases and 7 bases, in that order; junction bases with no gene match: 6. The CDR3 extends over 15 amino acids. Germline lookup yields CDR1 SGHDT and CDR2 YYEEEE. The CDR3 DNA is TGTGCCAGCAGCTCGATGACTAGCGGGGTAAATGAGCAGTTCTTC. This encodes CASSSMTSGVNEQFF.

This rearrangement joins TRBV9 to TRBJ2-1; 8 positions match TRBD2. Per the germline V gene, CDR1 is SGDLS and CDR2 is YYNGEE. This CDR3 is 16 amino acids long. Trimming took 0 bases from V and 8 from J; bases not matched to a gene: 10. The CDR3 sequence is CASSVVGTRGGHEQFF. The CDR3 DNA reads as TGTGCCAGCAGCGTAGTAGGGACTAGGGGGGGACATGAGCAGTTCTTC.

The rearrangement joins TRBV9 to TRBJ1-6; a weak D match, TRBD1 (5 bases). V was trimmed by 3 bases and J by 9 bases, leaving 13 bases between them. The CDR3 has 14 residues. Germline V gene data show CDR1 as SGDLS and CDR2 as YYNGEE. CDR3 in amino acids: CASSAHRSGSPLHF. Written as DNA, the CDR3 is TGTGCCAGCAGCGCGCACAGGAGTGGTTCACCCCTCCACTTT.

The chain joins TRBV29-1 to TRBJ2-1; tentative D call: TRBD2 (6 bases). CDR1 SQVTM and CDR2 ANQGSEA come from the germline V gene. V was pared by 4 bases and J by 4 bases, with 14 bases between. The CDR3 length is 14 residues. The CDR3 loop reads CSVVRRGPYNEQFF. The CDR3 DNA reads as TGCAGCGTTGTTAGGAGGGGCCCTTACAATGAGCAGTTCTTC.

This clone was seen more than once but under ten times. This sequence joins TRBV5-1 and TRBJ2-1; 7 bases map to TRBD2. CDR1 and CDR2 (germline): SGHRS, YFSETQ. V was pared by 1 base and J by 4 bases, with 5 bases of the junction left unmatched. The length of the CDR3 is 15 residues. CDR3 bases: TGCGCCAGCAGCTTGTTTGGGGGAGGGTACAATGAGCAGTTCTTC. Protein sequence: CASSLFGGGYNEQFF.

The V gene is TRBV4-3, the J gene TRBJ2-3, with 11 bases matching TRBD1. V was pared by 3 bases and J by 4 bases, with 6 bases of the junction left unmatched. Germline CDR1 is LGHNA and CDR2 is YSLEER. The CDR3 consists of 16 residues. The CDR3 nucleotides read TGCGCCAGCAGCCAGGACCCGGGACAGGGGGCAGATACGCAGTATTTT. Translated, it gives CASSQDPGQGADTQYF.

This chain links TRBV7-9 with TRBJ1-5, with D unclear. This CDR3 is built from 14 residues. Germline CDR1 is SEHNR and CDR2 is FQNEAQ (reference sequence). V was shortened by 5 bases and J by 4 bases, with 12 bases between the two germline ends. The CDR3 region is CASSPVAANQPQHF. The CDR3 nucleotides are TGTGCCAGCAGCCCCGTTGCGGCAAATCAGCCCCAGCATTTT. The full variable domain, in which reference TRBV7-9 and TRBJ1-5 provide the parts outside the CDR3, is DTGVSQNPRHKITKRGQNVTFRCDPISEHNRLYWYRQTLGQGPEFLTYFQNEAQLEKSRLLSDRFSAERPKGSFSTLEIQRTEQGDSAMYLCASSPVAANQPQHFGDGTRLSIL.

The gene calls are TRBV27 and TRBJ1-5, with a possible D match to TRBD1 (5 bases). Trimming left V 5 bases short and J 6 bases short, with 23 bases between. Germline CDR1 reads MNHEY; CDR2 reads SMNVEV (reference sequence). This CDR3 spans 17 amino acids. The CDR3 bases are TGTGCCAGCAGTCCGACTCAAGCAGGGAGGAAGGGTCAGCCCCAGCATTTT. Its translation is CASSPTQAGRKGQPQHF.

V and J are TRBV11-2 and TRBJ2-2; D ambiguous. The CDR3 spans 14 residues. The germline V gene has CDR1 SGHAT and CDR2 FQNNGV. V was shortened by 5 bases and J by 1 base, with 8 bases between the two germline ends. The CDR3 here is CASSPQVNTGELFF. CDR3 bases: TGTGCCAGCAGCCCCCAGGTGAACACCGGGGAGCTGTTTTTT.

This clone was found a few times. The chain joins TRBV5-4 to TRBJ2-7, with TRBD1 as a possible D gene (6 bases). This CDR3 comprises 13 residues. Germline assignment: CDR1 SGHNT and CDR2 YYREEE (reference sequence). V was clipped by 3 bases and J by 11 bases, with 18 bases between them. The CDR3 sequence is CASSSLETGREYF. The CDR3 nucleotides are TGTGCCAGCAGCTCTCTGGAGACAGGAAGGGAGTACTTC.

This clone has more than one count but fewer than ten. This chain links TRBV9 with TRBJ2-5, with D hard to call. CDR3 length equals 14 residues. Germline CDR1 reads SGDLS; CDR2 reads YYNGEE. Deletions cut 4 bases from V and 0 bases from J, with 10 bases between. CDR3 loop: CASSPTPYQETQYF. The CDR3 DNA follows: TGTGCCAGCAGCCCGACACCTTACCAAGAGACCCAGTACTTC.